Following are 31 T cell receptor beta chains from one sample sequenced in a study of cytomegalovirus exposure and HLA in healthy donors. With 60 Vbeta and 13 Jbeta primers, the PCR was carried out. Libraries were prepared by immunoSEQ multiplex PCR; TCRdb keeps only in-frame clonotypes and omits some of them. The sample has roughly 220,000 clones; roughly 68% are singletons. Sequencing input: PBMCs. The receptors originated from a man in his forties in good health and CMV-seropositive.

V and J are TRBV7-9 and TRBJ2-5; weak D call: TRBD2 (6 bases). The CDR3 covers 17 residues. Trimming took 3 bases from V and 2 from J, leaving 19 bases between them. Germline CDR1 and CDR2: SEHNR and FQNEAQ (reference sequence). CDR3 sequence: CASSFWRATRWQETQYF. The DNA of the CDR3 is TGTGCCAGCAGCTTTTGGAGGGCGACCCGATGGCAAGAGACCCAGTACTTC.

This clone was detected a few times. This chain joins TRBV27 and TRBJ1-1; 7 bases are a match to TRBD1. Per germline, CDR1 MNHEY and CDR2 SMNVEV (reference sequence). The junction had 6 bases not matched to a gene; V was cut back by 6 bases and J by 5 bases. This CDR3 has 13 amino acids. The chain's CDR3 is CASREGAWTEAFF. In nucleotides, the CDR3 is TGTGCCAGCAGGGAGGGGGCTTGGACTGAAGCTTTCTTT.

V is TRBV11-2 and J is TRBJ1-4, with TRBD1 matching 9 bases. The germline V gene has CDR1 SGHAT and CDR2 FQNNGV. This CDR3 has 19 amino acids. V gave up 5 bases and J gave up 2 bases; unmatched junction bases: 15. CDR3 DNA: TGTGCCAGCAGCCAATCACGCGGACAGGGGTCTACTACTAATGAAAAACTGTTTTTT. Protein sequence: CASSQSRGQGSTTNEKLFF. Drawing the rest from reference TRBV11-2 and TRBJ1-4, the complete variable domain is EAGVAQSPRYKIIEKRQSVAFWCNPISGHATLYWYQQILGQGPKLLIQFQNNGVVDDSQLPKDRFSAERLKGVDSTLKIQPAKLEDSAVYLCASSQSRGQGSTTNEKLFFGSGTQLSVL.

This chain uses TRBV10-1 with TRBJ2-5; D possibly corresponds to TRBD2 (5 bases). V was clipped by 9 bases and J by 9 bases, with 11 bases between them. Germline loops: CDR1 WNHNN, CDR2 SYGVQD (reference sequence). This CDR3 contains 10 residues. Here the CDR3 reads CARRGLPQYF. The CDR3 region has the DNA TGCGCCAGGAGAGGACTGCCCCAGTACTTC.

The chain joins TRBV5-5 to TRBJ2-5; TRBD1 is a possible D gene (6 bases). The DNA end favors TRBJ2-7, so the J call may be wrong. From germline, CDR1 is SGHKS and CDR2 YYEKEE (reference sequence). The CDR3 covers 15 residues. The CDR3 loop reads CASSPHRAKRDEQYF. As DNA, the CDR3 is TGTGCCAGCAGCCCACACAGGGCTAAGAGGGACGAGCAGTACTTC.

The chain carries TRBV12-5 and TRBJ2-2; D might be TRBD1 (5 bases). This CDR3 region has 13 residues. Germline values: CDR1 LGHNT, CDR2 FRNRAP. V lost 1 base, J lost 5 bases, and 5 bases lay in between. The CDR3: CASGLEGTGELFF. CDR3 coding DNA: TGTGCTAGTGGTTTGGAGGGGACCGGGGAGCTGTTTTTT.

The chain recombines TRBV6-5 with TRBJ1-5; D is unclear. The CDR3 is 15 residues long. Germline-derived CDR1 and CDR2 are MNHEY and SVGAGI. V was clipped by 5 bases and J by 6 bases, with 17 bases between them. The CDR3: CASSPEGLKVQPQHF. DNA of the CDR3: TGTGCCAGCAGTCCCGAGGGCCTTAAGGTTCAGCCCCAGCATTTT.

The chain carries TRBV5-1 and TRBJ2-5; D is uncertain. Between the trimmed V and J ends, which lost 5 bases and 4 bases, there was a span of 21 bases. Looked up from germline, CDR1 is SGHRS and CDR2 is YFSETQ. CDR3 length: 16 amino acids. In nucleotides, the CDR3 is TGCGCCAGCAGTATGGGCAGCTTAGTCAGGATAGAGACCCAGTACTTC. This translates into CASSMGSLVRIETQYF.

This clone has a single count. The chain has TRBV6-6 and TRBJ2-5, with 9 bases fitting TRBD2. CDR3 length: 13 residues. V shed 6 bases, J shed 3 bases, and the junction held 2 bases outside the gene matches. The germline CDR1 and CDR2 sequences are MNHNY and SVGAGI (reference sequence). CDR3 sequence (DNA): TGTGCCAGCAGAGCGGGGGGAAAAGAGACCCAGTACTTC. It translates to CASRAGGKETQYF.

The chain couples TRBV5-4 to TRBJ1-1, with 7 positions matching TRBD1. This CDR3 spans 14 amino acids. Germline V gene data show CDR1 as SGHNT and CDR2 as YYREEE (reference sequence). Unmatched junction bases numbered 7, after V lost 5 bases and J lost 3 bases. CDR3 sequence (DNA): TGTGCCAGCAGACCAGGGGGGACGGACACTGAAGCTTTCTTT. It is translated as CASRPGGTDTEAFF.

For the CDR3, the DNA is TGTGCCAGCAGTGGAACGGGAAACAATCAGCCCCAGCATTTT. Residues: CASSGTGNNQPQHF. This chain links TRBV6-1 with TRBJ1-5; the D is unclear. This CDR3 region has 14 residues. Trimming shortened V by 4 bases and J by 3 bases, and 10 bases separated the two germline ends. Germline assignment: CDR1 MNHNS and CDR2 SASEGT.

The V call is TRBV25-1, the J call TRBJ1-4; 7 positions agree with TRBD1. The J segment lost 6 bases and the V segment lost 0 bases, leaving 4 bases of the junction unmatched. The CDR3 is 15 residues long. In germline, CDR1 is MGHDK, CDR2 SYGVNS. CDR3 loop: CASSEYTGEDEKLFF. The CDR3 coding sequence is TGTGCCAGCAGTGAATATACAGGGGAGGATGAAAAACTGTTTTTT.

The gene calls are TRBV9 and TRBJ1-1, with D perhaps matching TRBD1 (6 bases). Germline V gene sequence: CDR1 SGDLS, CDR2 YYNGEE. The CDR3 has 16 amino acids. Deletions cut 7 bases from V and 1 base from J, with 20 bases between. The CDR3 loop is CASGQSRGSENTEAFF. In DNA form, the CDR3 reads TGTGCCAGCGGCCAATCGAGGGGGTCGGAGAACACTGAAGCTTTCTTT.

The count of this clone is one. The chain uses TRBV5-8 and TRBJ2-5; D might be TRBD2 (6 bases). Germline lookup yields CDR1 SGHTS and CDR2 YDEGEE. The CDR3 is 16 amino acids. V lost 1 base and J lost 0, with 13 bases in between. The CDR3 reads CASSLPQPGDQETQYF. The DNA for the CDR3 is TGTGCCAGCAGCTTGCCCCAGCCGGGGGACCAAGAGACCCAGTACTTC.

This clone was observed a few times. The V call is TRBV5-4, the J call TRBJ2-1; 11 nucleotides align to TRBD2. V lost 5 bases and J lost 7; bases outside the gene matches: 8. The germline V gene encodes CDR1 SGHNT and CDR2 YYREEE (reference sequence). This CDR3 is 15 amino acids long. This chain's CDR3 is CASSPGLAAINEQFF. As DNA, the CDR3 is TGTGCCAGCAGTCCGGGACTAGCGGCTATAAATGAGCAGTTCTTC.

Comment on this clone: Sequence at one end of the junction differs from germline and may be a read error. V gene TRBV4-2 combines with J gene TRBJ2-5, with 8 bases lining up with TRBD2. Germline lookup yields CDR1 LGHNA and CDR2 YNFKEQ. The CDR3 totals 11 residues. CDR3: CAAGGGKTQYF. In DNA form, the CDR3 reads TGTGCCGCGGGGGGCGGGAAGACTCAGTACTTC.

This chain connects TRBV9 to TRBJ1-2; a possible D gene is TRBD1 (6 bases). CDR1 and CDR2 (germline): SGDLS, YYNGEE. V lost 4 bases and J lost 4, with 17 bases in between. The CDR3 has 15 amino acids. The CDR3 is CASSSSSGVSYGYTF. For the CDR3, the DNA is TGTGCCAGCAGCTCGAGCTCAGGGGTTTCCTATGGCTACACCTTC.

The chain uses TRBV5-1 and TRBJ2-6; D is uncertain. This CDR3 has 14 residues. V dropped 7 bases and J dropped 0 bases, with 8 bases sitting between them. Per germline, CDR1 SGHRS and CDR2 YFSETQ. The CDR3 DNA reads as TGCGCCAGCCTAGACCTCTCTGGGGCCAACGTCCTGACTTTC. Translated: CASLDLSGANVLTF.

The CDR3 region is CASSSGQAEQYF. DNA of the CDR3: TGTGCCAGCAGCTCCGGACAGGCTGAGCAGTACTTC. V is TRBV13 and J is TRBJ2-7; 7 positions match TRBD1. J was trimmed by 7 bases and V by 4 bases; bases with no gene match: 4. The CDR3 has 12 amino acids. The germline CDR1 and CDR2 sequences are PRHDT and FYEKMQ (reference sequence). Supplemented by reference TRBV13 and TRBJ2-7, the full variable domain reads AAGVIQSPRHLIKEKRETATLKCYPIPRHDTVYWYQQGPGQDPQFLISFYEKMQSDKGSIPDRFSAQQFSDYHSELNMSSLELGDSALYFCASSSGQAEQYFGPGTRLTVT.

This chain joins TRBV11-2 and TRBJ2-3, with 14 bases identical to TRBD2. This CDR3 is 17 amino acids long. CDR1 is SGHAT, CDR2 FQNNGV, per germline. The V and J ends lost 1 base and 1 base, in that order; junction bases with no gene match: 1. This CDR3 reads CASSLGGLAGGTDTQYF. In nucleotides, the CDR3 is TGTGCCAGCAGCTTAGGGGGACTAGCGGGGGGCACAGATACGCAGTATTTT.

CDR3 loop: CASSLPAGVGELFF. CDR3 sequence (DNA): TGTGCCAGCAGTTTGCCCGCGGGAGTCGGGGAGCTGTTTTTT. The J gene is TRBJ2-2, the V gene TRBV27, with TRBD2 matching 7 bases. The V gene's germline CDR1 is MNHEY and CDR2 SMNVEV (reference sequence). J gave up 7 bases and V 3 bases, and 5 bases lay outside the gene matches. The CDR3 consists of 14 residues.

V and J are TRBV7-8 and TRBJ1-2; 7 bases agree with TRBD1. Germline V gene sequence: CDR1 SGHVS, CDR2 FQNEAQ. Germline trimming cut 1 base from V and 8 bases from J; bases unmatched to any gene: 16. This CDR3 comprises 17 residues. CDR3 sequence reads: CASSLDRKGALAGGYTF. The CDR3 DNA reads TGTGCCAGCAGCTTAGATAGGAAGGGGGCTCTTGCGGGCGGCTACACCTTC.

The V call is TRBV19, the J call TRBJ2-7; possibly TRBD2 for D (5 bases). The germline V and J ends were trimmed by 5 bases and 4 bases, with 15 bases remaining between them. From germline, CDR1 is LNHDA and CDR2 SQIVND (reference sequence). This CDR3 spans 14 amino acids. Here the CDR3 DNA reads TGTGCCAGTAGTCTAACGGACGGGGATTACGAGCAGTACTTC. Translated, it gives CASSLTDGDYEQYF. The full variable domain, with the rest looked up from reference TRBV19 and TRBJ2-7, is DGGITQSPKYLFRKEGQNVTLSCEQNLNHDAMYWYRQDPGQGLRLIYYSQIVNDFQKGDIAEGYSVSREKKESFPLTVTSAQKNPTAFYLCASSLTDGDYEQYFGPGTRLTVT.

The chain employs TRBV5-1 and TRBJ2-1; D is perhaps TRBD2 (5 bases). The V gene lost 4 bases and the J gene lost 5 bases, with 13 bases spanning the gap. Germline CDR1 and CDR2: SGHRS and YFSETQ. CDR3 length equals 14 residues. The CDR3 spells CASSREPGNNEQFF. Here the CDR3 DNA reads TGCGCCAGCAGCCGCGAGCCCGGGAACAATGAGCAGTTCTTC. The complete variable domain, with remaining parts taken from reference TRBV5-1 and TRBJ2-1, reads KAGVTQTPRYLIKTRGQQVTLSCSPISGHRSVSWYQQTPGQGLQFLFEYFSETQRNKGNFPGRFSGRQFSNSRSEMNVSTLELGDSALYLCASSREPGNNEQFFGPGTRLTVL.

The chain recombines TRBV7-9 with TRBJ2-7; D unclear. The germline CDR1 and CDR2 sequences are SEHNR and FQNEAQ (reference sequence). The V end was cut by 3 bases, the J end by 2 bases, with 2 bases between. The CDR3 covers 11 residues. The CDR3 coding sequence is TGTGCCAGCAGCTTTACCTACGAGCAGTACTTC. As protein: CASSFTYEQYF.

The CDR3 region has the DNA TGTGCCAGCAGTGAAGGGCAGAATTCACCCCTCCACTTT. Translated, it gives CASSEGQNSPLHF. The chain links TRBV6-1 to TRBJ1-6; D uncertain. Trimming removed 1 base at V and 7 bases at J, with 5 bases between. CDR1 is MNHNS and CDR2 is SASEGT in the germline V gene. The CDR3 covers 13 residues.

The chain recombines TRBV7-9 with TRBJ1-3; 9 bases are shared with TRBD1. Unmatched junction bases numbered 11, after V lost 4 bases and J lost 4 bases. Germline CDR1 is SEHNR and CDR2 is FQNEAQ (reference sequence). This CDR3 has 17 amino acids. The CDR3 nucleotides are TGTGCCAGCAGCTGGGGAACCGGGACAGGGATGGGAAACACCATATATTTT. Translated: CASSWGTGTGMGNTIYF.

The chain uses TRBV6-5 and TRBJ1-2; TRBD1 is a possible D gene (6 bases). The CDR3 is 14 residues long. In germline, CDR1 is MNHEY, CDR2 SVGAGI. Trimming took 2 bases from V and 1 from J, leaving 8 bases between them. The CDR3 loop is CASSYDRNNYGYTF. CDR3 in DNA: TGTGCCAGCAGTTACGACAGGAATAACTATGGCTACACCTTC.

The chain links TRBV11-2 to TRBJ2-2, with unresolved D. The CDR3 totals 14 residues. Germline V gene data show CDR1 as SGHAT and CDR2 as FQNNGV. V was clipped by 4 bases and J by 3 bases, with 9 bases between them. CDR3 DNA sequence: TGTGCCAGCAGCTGGGCACCTGACACCGGGGAGCTGTTTTTT. Translation: CASSWAPDTGELFF.

This clone was recorded only once. The rearrangement joins TRBV9 to TRBJ1-5; TRBD1 matches 9 bases. Germline V gene data show CDR1 as SGDLS and CDR2 as YYNGEE. V was clipped by 3 bases and J by 4 bases; unmatched bases: 2. The length of the CDR3 is 14 residues. The CDR3 DNA sequence: TGTGCCAGCAGCGATGGGACAGGGAATCAGCCCCAGCATTTT. Protein product: CASSDGTGNQPQHF.

V is TRBV5-1 and J is TRBJ1-1, with TRBD1 as a possible D gene (5 bases). Germline CDR1 reads SGHRS; CDR2 reads YFSETQ. The CDR3 is 14 residues long. The germline V and J ends were trimmed by 4 bases and 3 bases, with 13 bases remaining between them. The CDR3: CASSIRRGDTEAFF. The CDR3 DNA is TGCGCCAGCAGCATAAGACGGGGGGACACTGAAGCTTTCTTT.